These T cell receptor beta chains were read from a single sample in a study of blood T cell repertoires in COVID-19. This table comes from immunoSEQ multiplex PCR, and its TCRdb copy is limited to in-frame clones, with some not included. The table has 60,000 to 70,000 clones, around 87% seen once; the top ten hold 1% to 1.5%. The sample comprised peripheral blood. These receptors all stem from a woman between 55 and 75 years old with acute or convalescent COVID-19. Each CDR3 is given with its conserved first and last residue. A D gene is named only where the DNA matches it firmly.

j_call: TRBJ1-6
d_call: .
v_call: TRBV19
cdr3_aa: CASSRREWENNSPLHF

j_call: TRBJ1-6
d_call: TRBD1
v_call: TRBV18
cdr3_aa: CASSRDSVNSPLHF

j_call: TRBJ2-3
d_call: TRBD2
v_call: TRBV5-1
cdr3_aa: CASSLGRTSGAGTDTQYF

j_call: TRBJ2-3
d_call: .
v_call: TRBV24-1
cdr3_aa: CATSGGVTDTQYF

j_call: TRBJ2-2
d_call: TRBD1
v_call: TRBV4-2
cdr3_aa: CASSQGDREGGELFF

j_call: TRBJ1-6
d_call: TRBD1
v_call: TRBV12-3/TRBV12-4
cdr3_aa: CASSLGTGSPLHF

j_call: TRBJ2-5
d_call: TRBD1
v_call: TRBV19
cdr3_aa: CASSYLRTGGQETQYF

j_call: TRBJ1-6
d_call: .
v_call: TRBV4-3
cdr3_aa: CASSQNRVEDSPLHF

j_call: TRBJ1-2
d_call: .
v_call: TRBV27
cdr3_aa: CASSLRGSALYGYTF

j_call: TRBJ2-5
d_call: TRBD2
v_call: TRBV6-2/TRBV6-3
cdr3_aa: CASSYPGGGQETQYF

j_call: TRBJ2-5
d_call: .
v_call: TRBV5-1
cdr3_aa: CASSFGSEVSQYF

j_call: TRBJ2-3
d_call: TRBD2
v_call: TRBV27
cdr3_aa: CASSFSPPWLAGGDTQYF

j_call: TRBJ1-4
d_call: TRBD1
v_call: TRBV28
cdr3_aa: CASSLGTENEKLFF

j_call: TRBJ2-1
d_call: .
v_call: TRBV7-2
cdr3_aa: CASSLGWTVNNEQFF

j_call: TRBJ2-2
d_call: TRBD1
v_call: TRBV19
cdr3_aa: CASRPRDRDTGELFF

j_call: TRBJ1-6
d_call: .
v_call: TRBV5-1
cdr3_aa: CASAQVESYNSPLHF

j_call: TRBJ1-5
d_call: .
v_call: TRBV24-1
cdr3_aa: CAGVGQPQHF

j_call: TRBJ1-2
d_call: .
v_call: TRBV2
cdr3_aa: CASSEEGRANYGYTF